The 20 T cell receptor beta chains below were found in one sample sequenced in a study of T cell responses to AZD1222 COVID-19 vaccine. Profiled with immunoSEQ multiplex PCR; TCRdb holds only in-frame clones, not every one. The data show 80,000 to 85,000 clones, with approximately 90% seen just once and around 8% held by the top ten. This specimen consisted of peripheral blood, obtained 28 days after the second AZD1222 dose. These TCRs come from an adult who received the AZD1222 COVID-19 vaccine.

Only a few counts were recorded for this clone. J is TRBJ1-2 and V is TRBV7-9; D is perhaps TRBD1 (5 bases). Trimming cost V 4 bases and J 2 bases, with 11 bases left between them. The CDR3 length is 14 residues. Looked up from germline, CDR1 is SEHNR and CDR2 is FQNEAQ (reference sequence). The chain's CDR3 is CASSSGGGNYGYTF. CDR3 coding DNA: TGTGCCAGCAGCTCTGGCGGGGGGAACTATGGCTACACCTTC.

The gene calls are TRBV6-5 and TRBJ1-6, with TRBD1 matching over 8 bases. This CDR3 has 15 amino acids. V was pared by 6 bases and J by 8 bases, with 9 bases of the junction left unmatched. CDR1 MNHEY and CDR2 SVGAGI come from the germline V gene. Here the CDR3 reads CASRGTGTGDSPLHF. As DNA, the CDR3 is TGTGCCAGCAGAGGTACCGGGACAGGTGATTCACCCCTCCACTTT.

V and J are TRBV30 and TRBJ2-1; D is uncertain. This CDR3 region has 12 residues. V was clipped by 2 bases and J by 5 bases, with 7 bases between them. CDR1 GTSNPN and CDR2 SVGIG come from the germline V gene (reference sequence). The CDR3 is CAWSKLDNEQFF. In DNA form, the CDR3 reads TGTGCCTGGAGTAAATTGGACAATGAGCAGTTCTTC.

The chain couples TRBV5-5 to TRBJ1-2; D gene uncertain. The CDR3 is made up of 16 amino acids. V gave up 2 bases and J gave up 1 base, with 15 bases separating them. The germline CDR1 and CDR2 sequences are SGHKS and YYEKEE (reference sequence). This CDR3 is CASSLNGRIINYGYTF. The CDR3 nucleotides are TGTGCCAGCAGCTTAAACGGACGGATTATTAACTATGGCTACACCTTC.

The J gene is TRBJ2-7, the V gene TRBV28; 7 bases align to TRBD1. Germline CDR1 reads MDHEN; CDR2 reads SYDVKM. This CDR3 is built from 12 residues. V shed 8 bases, J shed 3 bases, and the junction held 4 bases outside the gene matches. The CDR3 nucleotides read TGTGCCAGCCTCCGGGACAGCTACGAGCAGTACTTC. This sequence encodes CASLRDSYEQYF.

This clone was detected only a few times. This sequence joins TRBV11-2 and TRBJ2-5, with D perhaps TRBD2 (6 bases). V was cut by 0 bases and J by 3 bases, with 11 bases left in between. CDR1 and CDR2 from the germline V gene are SGHAT and FQNNGV. The CDR3 is 15 amino acids. In DNA, the CDR3 is TGTGCCAGCAGCTTAGATCTTGGGGGGAAAGAGACCCAGTACTTC. This translates into CASSLDLGGKETQYF.

The genes are TRBV19 and TRBJ1-2; D uncertain. CDR1 is LNHDA and CDR2 is SQIVND in the germline V gene (reference sequence). The V and J ends lost 6 bases and 4 bases respectively, with 12 bases between them. The CDR3 length is 13 residues. CDR3 region: CASRRVGGYGYTF. The CDR3 DNA reads TGTGCCAGTAGGAGGGTCGGCGGCTATGGCTACACCTTC.

The CDR3 sequence: CASSLAAGQPQHF. CDR3 DNA: TGTGCCAGCAGCTTAGCGGCCGGTCAGCCCCAGCATTTT. V gene TRBV7-2 combines with J gene TRBJ1-5; D is unresolved. Per germline, CDR1 SGHTA and CDR2 FQGNSA. The V end lost 0 bases, the J end lost 6 bases, and 6 bases lay between the germline ends. This CDR3 contains 13 residues.

The V gene is TRBV7-2, the J gene TRBJ2-3, with 7 bases that match TRBD1. Germline assignment: CDR1 SGHTA and CDR2 FQGNSA. CDR3 length: 14 amino acids. Germline trimming cut 4 bases from V and 8 bases from J; bases unmatched to any gene: 9. DNA for the CDR3: TGTGCCAGCAGCTCTGCCGGGCAGGGGGTTACGCAGTATTTT. It is translated as CASSSAGQGVTQYF. Filled out from reference TRBV7-2 and TRBJ2-3, the complete variable domain reads GAGVSQSPSNKVTEKGKDVELRCDPISGHTALYWYRQSLGQGLEFLIYFQGNSAPDKSGLPSDRFSAERTGGSVSTLTIQRTQQEDSAVYLCASSSAGQGVTQYFGPGTRLTVL.

The rearrangement links TRBV27 to TRBJ2-1, with unresolved D. Trimming removed 2 bases at V and 9 bases at J, with 8 bases between. The CDR3 contains 12 residues. The germline V gene encodes CDR1 MNHEY and CDR2 SMNVEV (reference sequence). The chain's CDR3 is CASSLDTGEQFF. The CDR3 DNA reads as TGTGCCAGCAGTTTAGATACGGGTGAGCAGTTCTTC.

This clone turned up a few times. This rearrangement joins TRBV19 to TRBJ1-4; the match to TRBD1 covers 7 bases. The V gene end was trimmed by 8 bases and the J gene end by 7 bases; junction bases not matched to a gene: 10. The CDR3 spans 14 residues. In germline, CDR1 is LNHDA, CDR2 SQIVND (reference sequence). CDR3 nucleotides: TGTGCCAGTTCCCCGACAGGGTTTGTTGAAAAACTGTTTTTT. Encoded protein: CASSPTGFVEKLFF.

This chain joins TRBV5-1 and TRBJ2-7; 10 bases are a match to TRBD1. Germline V gene data show CDR1 as SGHRS and CDR2 as YFSETQ. The CDR3 has 14 residues. Trimming removed 4 bases from V and 5 bases from J; junction bases left unmatched: 6. The CDR3 reads CASSPGQGFHEQYF. The CDR3 bases are TGCGCCAGCAGCCCGGGACAGGGGTTCCACGAGCAGTACTTC.

The chain joins TRBV5-5 to TRBJ2-7; D gene ambiguous. V was clipped by 3 bases and J by 3 bases, with 13 bases between them. This CDR3 spans 14 amino acids. Germline-derived CDR1 and CDR2 are SGHKS and YYEKEE (reference sequence). CDR3 amino acids: CASSSYVGLYEQYF. The CDR3 region has the DNA TGTGCCAGCAGCTCCTACGTGGGTCTCTACGAGCAGTACTTC.

The chain is built from TRBV28 and TRBJ1-5; D gene uncertain. Germline CDR1 reads MDHEN; CDR2 reads SYDVKM. This CDR3 is 12 amino acids long. Trimming shortened V by 2 bases and J by 5 bases, and 4 bases separated the two germline ends. CDR3 residues: CASSLIHQPQHF. The CDR3 nucleotides are TGTGCCAGCAGTTTAATTCATCAGCCCCAGCATTTT.

V and J are TRBV2 and TRBJ2-3, with a possible D match to TRBD2 (6 bases). Per germline, CDR1 SNHLY and CDR2 FYNNEI. The ends were cut back, 8 bases at V and 0 bases at J, with 21 bases in the middle. The CDR3 covers 17 residues. CDR3 residues: CASPRQGPGVSTDTQYF. The CDR3 DNA reads TGTGCCAGCCCAAGGCAGGGACCGGGGGTTAGCACAGATACGCAGTATTTT. Variable domain in full (rest from reference TRBV2 and TRBJ2-3): EPEVTQTPSHQVTQMGQEVILRCVPISNHLYFYWYRQILGQKVEFLVSFYNNEISEKSEIFDDQFSVERPDGSNFTLKIRSTKLEDSAMYFCASPRQGPGVSTDTQYFGPGTRLTVL.

The V gene is TRBV14, the J gene TRBJ1-6, with D possibly being TRBD1 (5 bases). The germline gives CDR1 SGHDN, CDR2 FVKESK. V was trimmed by 0 bases and J by 14 bases, leaving 8 bases between them. The CDR3 length is 12 residues. CDR3 sequence reads: CASSQEGLALHF. CDR3 nucleotides: TGTGCCAGCAGCCAAGAGGGGCTGGCCCTCCACTTT.

The chain has TRBV6-2 or TRBV6-3 and TRBJ2-7; the D gene is possibly TRBD2 (5 bases). Trimming shortened V by 6 bases and J by 1 base, and 13 bases separated the two germline ends. This CDR3 contains 14 residues. Germline loops: CDR1 MNHEY, CDR2 SVGEGT. The CDR3: CASSATLVSYEQYF. DNA of the CDR3: TGTGCCAGCAGCGCTACACTAGTGTCCTACGAGCAGTACTTC.

This CDR3 is CASSLLRGGQFF. Here the CDR3 DNA reads TGTGCCAGCAGCCTGTTAAGGGGCGGGCAGTTCTTC. The rearrangement uses TRBV7-3 and TRBJ2-1, with D possibly being TRBD1 (5 bases). V lost 5 bases to trimming and J lost 12 bases, with 14 bases between them. CDR1 and CDR2 from the germline V gene are SGHTA and FQGTGA. CDR3 size: 12 residues.

This chain connects TRBV12-3 or TRBV12-4 to TRBJ2-4, with D maybe TRBD2 (5 bases). Trimming took off 3 bases at V and 15 bases at J, with 15 bases between the two ends. The CDR3 is 12 amino acids. For the CDR3, the DNA is TGTGCCAGCAGTTTCGGTGGAGGTCCGATGTACTTC. Translating gives CASSFGGGPMYF.

V gene TRBV7-8 combines with J gene TRBJ1-6, with no clear D. V was clipped by 0 bases and J by 6 bases, with 6 bases between them. The CDR3 loop spans 14 amino acids. Germline V gives CDR1 SGHVS, CDR2 FQNEAQ. CDR3: CASSLAGVNSPLHF. The CDR3 DNA is TGTGCCAGCAGCTTAGCCGGGGTTAATTCACCCCTCCACTTT. The complete variable domain, with remaining parts taken from reference TRBV7-8 and TRBJ1-6, reads GAGVSQSPRYKVAKRGQDVALRCDPISGHVSLFWYQQALGQGPEFLTYFQNEAQLDKSGLPSDRFFAERPEGSVSTLKIQRTQQEDSAVYLCASSLAGVNSPLHFGNGTRLTVT.